This TCR beta chain came from a study of shared clonotypes between healthy human individuals. Overall study results and limits: Exclusively blood specimens were collected; tissue repertoires likely differ.

Germline trimming cut 4 bases from V and 1 base from J; bases unmatched to any gene: 3. Germline values: CDR1 MNHEY, CDR2 SMNVEV (reference sequence). CDR3 size: 14 residues. Unsorted PBMC DNA sequencing spanned ten immunoSEQ deep assay plates. Profiling relied on immunoSEQ multiplex PCR, and the TCRdb table lists in-frame clones only, not all of them. The sample has 450,000 to 500,000 clones, 79% seen once; the top ten hold more than 10%. Study donors comprised healthy, HIV-negative adults devoid of recent acute infection or vaccination. The study drew all its donors from Caucasian adults living in Nashville, Tennessee. In the case of this clone: The antigen is not known.

The sequence came from a woman between 40 and 55 years old in good health. Some clones in this sample may be carry-over from other donors' samples. The specimen sequenced was PBMCs. V usage is TRBV27 and J usage is TRBJ1-1; 7 bases are shared with TRBD1. CDR3 in amino acids: CASSWGQTNTEAFF. The CDR3 coding sequence is TGTGCCAGCAGTTGGGGACAGACGAACACTGAAGCTTTCTTT.